The 20 T cell receptor beta chains below all came from one sample that was sequenced in a study of identical twins. Each CDR3 protein gets one entry after TCRdb re-called the 5' RACE reads with MiXCR. The repertoire has around 570,000 distinct CDR3 sequences, over 8.5% of them found once; the top ten carry around 3.2%. The data also belong to a second study, concerning yellow fever vaccine responses in identical twins.

The material sequenced was PBMCs. The receptors stem from a woman between 18 and 30 years old in good health.

The chain carries TRBV19 and TRBJ2-1; 9 nucleotides match TRBD2. The germline V gene has CDR1 LNHDA and CDR2 SQIVND (reference sequence). V was pared by 2 bases and J by 10 bases, with 6 bases of the junction left unmatched. The CDR3 is 14 residues long. Here the CDR3 DNA reads TGTGCCAGTAGTATACTAGCGGGGTTTATGGAGCAGTTCTTC. Protein: CASSILAGFMEQFF.

This rearrangement joins TRBV5-1 to TRBJ2-4, with 9 bases lining up with TRBD2. The CDR3 is made up of 16 amino acids. The junction had 3 bases not matched to a gene; V was cut back by 0 bases and J by 2 bases. The germline gives CDR1 SGHRS, CDR2 YFSETQ. The CDR3 coding sequence is TGCGCCAGCAGCTTGGCTAGCGGGGCTTCCAAAAACATTCAGTACTTC. Translating it yields CASSLASGASKNIQYF.

This clonotype was counted many times. The chain recombines TRBV20-1 with TRBJ2-1; a weak D match, TRBD1 (6 bases). There are 15 residues in the CDR3. The V gene lost 6 bases and the J gene lost 1 base, with 16 bases spanning the gap. CDR1 and CDR2 (germline): DFQATT, SNEGSKA (reference sequence). For the CDR3, the DNA is TGCAGTGCCATCCAGGGGCAGAGGTCCTACAATGAGCAGTTCTTC. Encoded protein: CSAIQGQRSYNEQFF.

This clonotype was detected only a few times. The V call is TRBV12-3 or TRBV12-4, the J call TRBJ2-3, with TRBD2 matching 8 bases. After removal of 5 bases from V and 3 bases from J, the junction contained 7 bases not matched to a gene. The CDR3 runs 15 residues. The CDR3 loop reads CASSTAGVRTDTQYF. In DNA form, the CDR3 reads TGTGCCAGCAGTACAGCGGGAGTAAGAACAGATACGCAGTATTTT.

This clonotype was counted at least ten times. The chain uses TRBV12-3 or TRBV12-4 and TRBJ1-6, with D tentatively TRBD1 (6 bases). Trimming pared 5 bases from V and 7 bases from J, leaving 9 bases between. CDR3 length: 13 residues. CDR3 region: CASSGQMNSPLHF. The CDR3, as DNA: TGTGCCAGCAGTGGACAGATGAATTCACCCCTCCACTTT.

The table lists this clonotype with a few counts. This rearrangement joins TRBV20-1 to TRBJ2-1; D not resolved. The CDR3 extends over 13 amino acids. Germline CDR1 DFQATT, CDR2 SNEGSKA (reference sequence). The V end lost 0 bases, the J end lost 6 bases, and 9 bases lay between the germline ends. The DNA of the CDR3 is TGCAGTGCTAGAGATACAAGGATCAATGAGCAGTTCTTC. This encodes CSARDTRINEQFF.

This clonotype was seen a few times. The chain combines TRBV6-2 or TRBV6-3 with TRBJ2-2; 9 bases fit TRBD1. The CDR3 is 17 residues long. CDR1 is MNHEY and CDR2 is SVGEGT in the germline V gene. V lost 2 bases to trimming and J lost 3 bases; unmatched junction nucleotides: 7. CDR3 sequence: CASSYVRGQGYTGELFF. For the CDR3, the DNA is TGTGCCAGCAGTTACGTGAGGGGACAGGGCTACACCGGGGAGCTGTTTTTT.

This chain joins TRBV5-1 and TRBJ2-7; the D gene is possibly TRBD2 (7 bases). This CDR3 has 14 residues. The germline CDR1 and CDR2 sequences are SGHRS and YFSETQ. V was clipped by 1 base and J by 4 bases, with 12 bases between them. CDR3 amino acids: CASSLLGGDYEQYF. The CDR3 DNA is TGCGCCAGCAGCTTGTTAGGGGGGGATTACGAGCAGTACTTC.

This clonotype was seen many times. The J gene is TRBJ2-2, the V gene TRBV12-3 or TRBV12-4; possible D gene TRBD1, 5 bases. The CDR3 totals 14 residues. V gave up 5 bases and J gave up 1 base, with 8 bases separating them. The CDR3 spells CASSGGQNTGELFF. The CDR3 coding sequence is TGTGCCAGCAGTGGCGGACAGAACACCGGGGAGCTGTTTTTT.

This chain connects TRBV7-2 to TRBJ2-3; D remains ambiguous. Germline CDR1 and CDR2: SGHTA and FQGNSA. Trimming pared 5 bases from V and 7 bases from J, leaving 7 bases between. CDR3 size: 11 residues. CDR3: CASSPGYTQYF. CDR3 sequence (DNA): TGTGCCAGCAGCCCCGGCTATACGCAGTATTTT. Combining the CDR3 with reference TRBV7-2 and TRBJ2-3 gives the whole variable domain GAGVSQSPSNKVTEKGKDVELRCDPISGHTALYWYRQSLGQGLEFLIYFQGNSAPDKSGLPSDRFSAERTGGSVSTLTIQRTQQEDSAVYLCASSPGYTQYFGPGTRLTVL.

Many counts were recorded for this clonotype. The CDR3 sequence is CASSPRFGGNYEQYF. CDR3 DNA sequence: TGTGCCAGCAGCCCAAGGTTTGGCGGGAACTACGAGCAGTACTTC. The V gene is TRBV7-8, the J gene TRBJ2-7, with TRBD2 as a possible D gene (6 bases). The V gene's germline CDR1 is SGHVS and CDR2 FQNEAQ. V lost 5 bases and J 3 bases, leaving 17 bases between the germline ends. CDR3 length: 15 residues.

Ten or more counts support this clonotype. The chain uses TRBV12-3 or TRBV12-4 and TRBJ1-5; D is perhaps TRBD1 (5 bases). The CDR3 length is 15 residues. V gave up 1 base and J gave up 1 base, with 8 bases separating them. This CDR3 is CASSLVRGSNQPQHF. CDR3 in DNA: TGTGCCAGCAGTTTAGTGCGGGGCAGCAATCAGCCCCAGCATTTT.

The chain joins TRBV27 to TRBJ2-5, with D hard to call. The CDR3 has 14 amino acids. V lost 2 bases, J lost 6 bases, and 13 bases lay in between. CDR1 and CDR2 from the germline V gene are MNHEY and SMNVEV (reference sequence). CDR3 DNA: TGTGCCAGCAGTTTACGATTTTTTGACAAGACCCAGTACTTC. Its protein is CASSLRFFDKTQYF.

This clonotype was observed a handful of times. The rearrangement uses TRBV19 and TRBJ2-1, with 7 bases fitting TRBD2. V lost 3 bases and J lost 8; bases outside the gene matches: 7. This CDR3 has 14 amino acids. The germline CDR1 and CDR2 sequences are LNHDA and SQIVND (reference sequence). The CDR3 region has the DNA TGTGCCAGTAGTATTGGCGGGAGTATTGATGAGCAGTTCTTC. Amino acid sequence: CASSIGGSIDEQFF.

There are many counts of this clonotype. V is TRBV9 and J is TRBJ2-3; D remains ambiguous. Germline CDR1 reads SGDLS; CDR2 reads YYNGEE. V was shortened by 3 bases and J by 6 bases, with 17 bases between the two germline ends. The CDR3 consists of 15 residues. The CDR3 region is CASSAYSGLKDTQYF. The DNA of the CDR3 is TGTGCCAGCAGCGCGTACTCGGGTTTGAAGGATACGCAGTATTTT.

This clonotype was counted many times. The V call is TRBV12-3 or TRBV12-4, the J call TRBJ2-1; unclear D gene. Trimming stripped 7 bases from V and 14 bases from J, with 18 bases between. The CDR3 covers 12 residues. In DNA, the CDR3 is TGTGCCAGCAACGCCGACTCCGATAATAAGTTCTTC. It codes for CASNADSDNKFF.

The V call is TRBV20-1, the J call TRBJ2-5, with TRBD1 as a possible D gene (5 bases). V gave up 6 bases and J gave up 0 bases, with 14 bases separating them. The CDR3 is 14 residues long. CDR1 is DFQATT, CDR2 SNEGSKA, per germline (reference sequence). The CDR3 sequence is CSAPVGAYQETQYF. The CDR3 nucleotides are TGCAGTGCCCCAGTAGGGGCTTACCAAGAGACCCAGTACTTC.

This clonotype showed up many times. This chain links TRBV7-6 with TRBJ2-3; D may be TRBD2 (5 bases). Germline V gene data show CDR1 as SGHVS and CDR2 as FNYEAQ. V was cut by 5 bases and J by 2 bases, with 11 bases left in between. The CDR3 runs to 14 residues. The CDR3 nucleotides are TGTGCCAGCAGCGCGTCGGGATTCACAGATACGCAGTATTTT. Protein: CASSASGFTDTQYF.

The CDR3 DNA sequence: TGTGCCAGCAGGAATATGGGACAGTCAACCTACGAGCAGTACTTC. Its translation is CASRNMGQSTYEQYF. V and J are TRBV12-3 or TRBV12-4 and TRBJ2-7; 7 bases line up with TRBD1. Trimming took 6 bases from V and 2 from J; bases not matched to a gene: 10. CDR3 length: 15 amino acids.

J is TRBJ2-1 and V is TRBV5-1; tentatively, D is TRBD2 (6 bases). Germline values: CDR1 SGHRS, CDR2 YFSETQ. This CDR3 region has 17 residues. Trimming cost V 3 bases and J 0 bases, with 16 bases left between them. CDR3 protein: CASSWSPSASSYNEQFF. CDR3 DNA: TGCGCCAGCAGCTGGTCCCCTAGCGCGAGCTCCTACAATGAGCAGTTCTTC.